This is a list of T cell receptor beta chains from one sample in a study of T cell changes during pregnancy in multiple sclerosis. TCRdb keeps only in-frame clones here, not all; method: immunoSEQ multiplex PCR. The sample records about 80,000 clones, approximately 94% being singletons. The specimen was CD4+ T cells from peripheral blood mononuclear cells, collected before pregnancy. These receptors all stem from a female donor with multiple sclerosis, enrolled in a pregnancy study. CDR3s include the opening cysteine and the closing phenylalanine or tryptophan. A D gene is named only where the DNA matches it firmly. Clone size is stated in some rows and not others, as once, few, many or a class when expanded.

DNA: TGTGCCAGCAGCCAAGATCTTTCAGATACGCAGTATTTT; CDR3: CASSQDLSDTQYF; length: 13; D: NA; V: TRBV14; J: TRBJ2-3; size: NA
DNA: TGTGCCATCAGTGACAGGGCGCCCCAAGAGACCCAGTACTTC; CDR3: CAISDRAPQETQYF; length: 14; D: NA; V: TRBV10-3; J: TRBJ2-5; size: NA
DNA: TGTGCCAGCAGTCTAACAGGGGGCGCTGGCGGCTACACCTTC; CDR3: CASSLTGGAGGYTF; length: 14; D: TRBD1; V: TRBV28; J: TRBJ1-2; size: NA
DNA: TGTGCCAGCAGTTTTGCCGGGGAGGCAAAACTGTTTTTT; CDR3: CASSFAGEAKLFF; length: 13; D: NA; V: TRBV28; J: TRBJ1-4; size: once
DNA: TGTGCCAGCAGTCCACGGGACAGTGAGACCCAGTACTTC; CDR3: CASSPRDSETQYF; length: 13; D: TRBD1; V: TRBV27; J: TRBJ2-5; size: NA
DNA: TGCGCCAGCAGCTGGGCCAACCCTGTGGACACTGAAGCTTTCTTT; CDR3: CASSWANPVDTEAFF; length: 15; D: NA; V: TRBV5-1; J: TRBJ1-1; size: few
DNA: TGTGCCAGCAGTGAAAGGCGGGGGGACACAGATACGCAGTATTTT; CDR3: CASSERRGDTDTQYF; length: 15; D: TRBD2; V: TRBV6-1; J: TRBJ2-3; size: NA
DNA: TGTGCCAGCAGCGTAGGTGGCAGGGGGGTTATCACCGGGGAGCTGTTTTTT; CDR3: CASSVGGRGVITGELFF; length: 17; D: NA; V: TRBV9; J: TRBJ2-2; size: NA
DNA: TGTGCCAGCTCACCAAATCCCAAGACAGGAACTCTGGGCTACACCTTC; CDR3: CASSPNPKTGTLGYTF; length: 16; D: NA; V: TRBV18; J: TRBJ1-2; size: NA
DNA: TGTGCCAGCAGCTTGGACCTATCTACTGGGGCCAACGTCCTGACTTTC; CDR3: CASSLDLSTGANVLTF; length: 16; D: NA; V: TRBV5-4; J: TRBJ2-6; size: NA
DNA: TGTGCCAGCAGCAGGGGGTCCTACGAGCAGTACTTC; CDR3: CASSRGSYEQYF; length: 12; D: TRBD1; V: TRBV6-5; J: TRBJ2-7; size: NA
DNA: TGCGCCAGCAGCAGAACCACAGGGGGCGGCTATGGCTACACCTTC; CDR3: CASSRTTGGGYGYTF; length: 15; D: TRBD1; V: TRBV5-1; J: TRBJ1-2; size: few
DNA: TGTGCCAGCAGCTTAAGGGGGACTAGCTTTGACGAGCAGTACTTC; CDR3: CASSLRGTSFDEQYF; length: 15; D: TRBD2; V: TRBV7-3; J: TRBJ2-7; size: once
DNA: TGTGCCAGCCGGGACAGCTACAATCAGCCCCAGCATTTT; CDR3: CASRDSYNQPQHF; length: 13; D: TRBD1; V: TRBV5-8; J: TRBJ1-5; size: NA
DNA: TGTGCCAGCAGTGCCCAACAGGGGGCTGGAAACATTCAGTACTTC; CDR3: CASSAQQGAGNIQYF; length: 15; D: TRBD1; V: TRBV2; J: TRBJ2-4; size: NA
DNA: TGTGCCAGCAGCCTCGTCGAAGGGTTACTAGCCAATTCACCCCTCCACTTT; CDR3: CASSLVEGLLANSPLHF; length: 17; D: NA; V: TRBV7-9; J: TRBJ1-6; size: NA
DNA: TGTGCCAGCAGTGAAAGGGGGAGGGGAGGAATGAACACTGAAGCTTTCTTT; CDR3: CASSERGRGGMNTEAFF; length: 17; D: NA; V: TRBV2; J: TRBJ1-1; size: NA
DNA: TGCGCCAGCAGTTCAAACAGGATGAACACTGAAGCTTTCTTT; CDR3: CASSSNRMNTEAFF; length: 14; D: NA; V: TRBV5-1; J: TRBJ1-1; size: NA
DNA: TGTGCCAGCAGCTTAGACAGGTTGGGAGATACGCAGTATTTT; CDR3: CASSLDRLGDTQYF; length: 14; D: NA; V: TRBV11-2; J: TRBJ2-3; size: once
DNA: TGTGCCAGCAGCGCAGGCAATGAGCAGTTCTTC; CDR3: CASSAGNEQFF; length: 11; D: NA; V: TRBV5-4; J: TRBJ2-1; size: NA
DNA: TGTGCCAGCAGCTTAGAATCAAATAGAGGGTCACCCCTCCACTTT; CDR3: CASSLESNRGSPLHF; length: 15; D: NA; V: TRBV11-2; J: TRBJ1-6; size: NA
DNA: TGTGCCAGTAGTGACCGGACAGGGAGGACTGAAGCTTTCTTT; CDR3: CASSDRTGRTEAFF; length: 14; D: TRBD1; V: TRBV19; J: TRBJ1-1; size: NA
DNA: TGTGCCAGCAGTCTCAGGGCACTCACAGATACGCAGTATTTT; CDR3: CASSLRALTDTQYF; length: 14; D: NA; V: TRBV28; J: TRBJ2-3; size: NA
DNA: TGTGCCAGCAGCGACCCGGGACTAGCGGACTACAATGAGCAGTTCTTC; CDR3: CASSDPGLADYNEQFF; length: 16; D: TRBD2; V: TRBV2; J: TRBJ2-1; size: NA
DNA: TGCGCCAGCAGCCTCTACAGGGAATACCCTTACGAGCAGTACTTC; CDR3: CASSLYREYPYEQYF; length: 15; D: NA; V: TRBV4-1; J: TRBJ2-7; size: NA
DNA: TGTGCCAGCAGCCTCCGACTAGCGGAGCACAATGAGCAGTTCTTC; CDR3: CASSLRLAEHNEQFF; length: 15; D: TRBD2; V: TRBV11-2; J: TRBJ2-1; size: NA
DNA: TGTGCCAGCAGCGACTTAGGGGGAGTTAATCAGCCCCAGCATTTT; CDR3: CASSDLGGVNQPQHF; length: 15; D: NA; V: TRBV9; J: TRBJ1-5; size: NA
DNA: TGTGCCAGCAGCGTAGGACTAGCGGGGAAGTCCGGGGAGCTGTTTTTT; CDR3: CASSVGLAGKSGELFF; length: 16; D: TRBD2; V: TRBV9; J: TRBJ2-2; size: NA
DNA: TGTGCCAGCAGCTTAACCGGCGGGGTCATTGAGACCCAGTACTTC; CDR3: CASSLTGGVIETQYF; length: 15; D: NA; V: TRBV7-9; J: TRBJ2-5; size: NA
DNA: TGCGCCAGCAAACGGGGTGGCTGGGAGACCCAGTACTTC; CDR3: CASKRGGWETQYF; length: 13; D: NA; V: TRBV10-2; J: TRBJ2-5; size: NA
DNA: TGTGCCAGCAGTCACGGGACTAGCGGGAATACGCAGTATTTT; CDR3: CASSHGTSGNTQYF; length: 14; D: TRBD2; V: TRBV7-3; J: TRBJ2-3; size: NA
DNA: TGTGCCTGGAGTGTACGCAAAGGAGCGGATACGCAGTATTTT; CDR3: CAWSVRKGADTQYF; length: 14; D: NA; V: TRBV30; J: TRBJ2-3; size: NA
DNA: TGTGCCGCCCGAGACAGTTATGGCTACACCTTC; CDR3: CAARDSYGYTF; length: 11; D: NA; V: TRBV6-5; J: TRBJ1-2; size: NA
DNA: TGCAGCACAAAGGGGGAAAGGAACACCGGGGAGCTGTTTTTT; CDR3: CSTKGERNTGELFF; length: 14; D: NA; V: TRBV29-1; J: TRBJ2-2; size: NA
DNA: TGTGCCTGCGCTAGCGGTGAAGGGAGGGCCGTTGGGTACTTC; CDR3: CACASGEGRAVGYF; length: 14; D: TRBD2; V: TRBV30; J: TRBJ2-7; size: NA
DNA: TGTGCCAGCAGCTTAGAACGGGAGCTCTCCTACGAGCAGTACTTC; CDR3: CASSLERELSYEQYF; length: 15; D: NA; V: TRBV11-2; J: TRBJ2-7; size: NA